This TCR beta chain emerged from a study of shared clonotypes between healthy human individuals. Naive CD8 isolation took CD45RO-negative cells positively selected for CCR7 and excluded terminally differentiated effector memory CD45RA+ cells. Per germline, CDR1 SGHDT and CDR2 YYEEEE. This CDR3 is built from 15 residues. Trimming shortened V by 5 bases and J by 0 bases, and 15 bases separated the two germline ends. Profiling relied on immunoSEQ multiplex PCR, and the TCRdb table lists in-frame clones only, not all of them. The sample records 1.5 million to 2.5 million clones, approximately 94% being singletons.

Sequenced material: naive CD8+ T cells sorted from blood. The sequence was obtained from a man between 18 and 29 years old in good health. The chain carries TRBV5-6 and TRBJ2-7; the D gene is possibly TRBD1 (6 bases). The CDR3 DNA is TGTGCCAGCAGGCAGTTCCGGGACAACTCCTACGAGCAGTACTTC. The encoded protein is CASRQFRDNSYEQYF.